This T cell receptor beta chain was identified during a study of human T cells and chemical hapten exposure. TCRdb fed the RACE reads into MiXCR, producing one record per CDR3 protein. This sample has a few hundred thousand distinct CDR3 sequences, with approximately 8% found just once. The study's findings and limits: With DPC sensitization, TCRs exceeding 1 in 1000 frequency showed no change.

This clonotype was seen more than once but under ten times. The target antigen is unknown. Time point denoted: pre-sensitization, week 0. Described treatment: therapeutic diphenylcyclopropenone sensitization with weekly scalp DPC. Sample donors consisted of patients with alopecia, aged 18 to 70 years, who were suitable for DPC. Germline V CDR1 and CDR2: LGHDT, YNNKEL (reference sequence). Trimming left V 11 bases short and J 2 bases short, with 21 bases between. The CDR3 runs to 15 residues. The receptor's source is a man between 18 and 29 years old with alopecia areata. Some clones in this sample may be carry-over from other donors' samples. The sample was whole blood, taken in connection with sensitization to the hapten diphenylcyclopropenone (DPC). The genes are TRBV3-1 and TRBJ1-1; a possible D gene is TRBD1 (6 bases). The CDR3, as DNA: TGTGCCGCTACCAGGGGTGTTTCGGGAAACACTGAAGCTTTCTTT. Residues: CAATRGVSGNTEAFF.